These T cell receptor beta chains were read from a single sample in a study of PD-1 blockade in classical Hodgkin lymphoma. Here immunoSEQ multiplex PCR was the method, and the copy in TCRdb shows in-frame clones only, minus some. The data contain about 90,000 clones, over 80% of them seen just once; the ten biggest clones take up more than 15%. Source: peripheral blood mononuclear cells (PBMCs), taken before the fourth cycle of nivolumab. The receptors shown here come from a human donor with classical Hodgkin lymphoma. The CDR3 runs from the conserved cysteine through the conserved F or W. The order of the fields is D gene, clone size, V gene, CDR3 length, J gene, CDR3 DNA, CDR3 protein. The D gene is left open where the match is weak. Clone size appears in some rows only: once, few, many, or a class for an expanded clone.

.	few	TRBV7-9	15	TRBJ2-7	TGTGCCAGCAGCCAAGGCAGGGGCACCTTCTACGAGCAGTACTTC	CASSQGRGTFYEQYF
.	.	TRBV6-5	16	TRBJ2-1	TGTGCCAGCAGTTACGCCCCTACCGGCCTCTACAATGAGCAGTTCTTC	CASSYAPTGLYNEQFF
.	.	TRBV7-2	14	TRBJ2-7	TGTGCCAGCAGCTCCGGGACTCAATTCTACGAGCAGTACTTC	CASSSGTQFYEQYF
.	.	TRBV18	15	TRBJ2-3	TGTGCCAGCTCACCCCTGGACGCCAGGGGAGATACGCAGTATTTT	CASSPLDARGDTQYF
.	.	TRBV5-8	15	TRBJ1-3	TGTGCCAGCAGCTTGGTGCCGACGGCTGGAAACACCATATATTTT	CASSLVPTAGNTIYF
TRBD2	few	TRBV10-2	16	TRBJ2-4	TGCGCCAGCAGTGGGGCTAGCGGGGGAGCCAAAAACATTCAGTACTTC	CASSGASGGAKNIQYF
TRBD2	.	TRBV29-1	14	TRBJ2-5	TGCAGCGTTGAGGGTGCTAGCGGGTCTGAGACCCAGTACTTC	CSVEGASGSETQYF
.	.	TRBV2	12	TRBJ2-3	TGTGCCAGCAACATACAGGGAGATACGCAGTATTTT	CASNIQGDTQYF
.	.	TRBV7-2	13	TRBJ1-2	TGTGCCAGCAGCTTATCTAGGAGTTATGGCTACACCTTC	CASSLSRSYGYTF
.	.	TRBV7-8	13	TRBJ2-1	TGTGCCAGCAGCTTAGCGGGGCCCTACGAGCAGTTCTTC	CASSLAGPYEQFF
.	once	TRBV30	13	TRBJ2-3	TGTGCCTGGAGTAGGGACCTCACAGATACGCAGTATTTT	CAWSRDLTDTQYF
TRBD1	.	TRBV27	16	TRBJ1-2	TGTGCCAGCAGTCAGGGGGGACAGGACCTCTTCTATGGCTACACCTTC	CASSQGGQDLFYGYTF
.	.	TRBV19	14	TRBJ2-5	TGTGCCAGTAGTAGAAGCGGTATACAAGAGACCCAGTACTTC	CASSRSGIQETQYF
.	.	TRBV9	15	TRBJ1-1	TGTGCCAGCAGCGTAGGATGGGGCCCCACCACTGAAGCTTTCTTT	CASSVGWGPTTEAFF
.	.	TRBV4-1	16	TRBJ2-7	TGCGCCAGCAGCCAAGATCGGGCCCCCCAGGCCTACGAGCAGTACTTC	CASSQDRAPQAYEQYF
.	.	TRBV7-2	16	TRBJ2-4	TGTGCCAGCAGCCCCTACAACGGGGGAACCAAAAACATTCAGTACTTC	CASSPYNGGTKNIQYF
.	.	TRBV10-3	12	TRBJ2-7	TGTGCCATCAGTGAAATAGGATACGAGCAGTACTTC	CAISEIGYEQYF
TRBD2	few	TRBV23-1	15	TRBJ2-5	TGCGCCAGCAGTCAACCCCAGCGGGGGGCCTGGACCCAGTACTTC	CASSQPQRGAWTQYF
TRBD1	.	TRBV6-1	13	TRBJ1-2	TGTGCCAGCAGGCAAACAGGGGTCTATGGCTACACCTTC	CASRQTGVYGYTF
.	.	TRBV6-6	14	TRBJ1-1	TGTGCCAGCAGTTGGGGGGGGCGGGACACTGAAGCTTTCTTT	CASSWGGRDTEAFF
TRBD2	once	TRBV4-3	15	TRBJ2-7	TGCGCCAGCAGCCGGACTAGCGGGAGTGTGTACGAGCAGTACTTC	CASSRTSGSVYEQYF
.	.	TRBV27	15	TRBJ2-7	TGTGCCAGCAGTTTCACAACTAGGTCTGGGGGCGAGCAGTACTTC	CASSFTTRSGGEQYF
.	medium-sized	TRBV6-1	15	TRBJ1-1	TGTGCCAGCAGTGAATGGGCAGGGGTGGACACTGAAGCTTTCTTT	CASSEWAGVDTEAFF
.	.	TRBV5-1	13	TRBJ2-5	TGCGCCAGCAGCTTTTTTGGCGAAGAGACCCAGTACTTC	CASSFFGEETQYF
TRBD2	.	TRBV4-2	16	TRBJ2-2	TGTGCCAGCAGCCAAGATCCCGGGAGGGCCGCCGGGGAGCTGTTTTTT	CASSQDPGRAAGELFF
.	.	TRBV28	15	TRBJ2-5	TGTGCCAGCAGTCCCCCGGGAGCGGATGAAGAGACCCAGTACTTC	CASSPPGADEETQYF
TRBD2	.	TRBV7-6	15	TRBJ2-1	TGTGCCAGCAGCTTAGTCACTAGCGCGTACAATGAGCAGTTCTTC	CASSLVTSAYNEQFF
.	.	TRBV4-3	16	TRBJ2-2	TGCGCCAGCAGCCAAGAGTCGAGCGCGAACACCGGGGAGCTGTTTTTT	CASSQESSANTGELFF
TRBD1	few	TRBV7-9	16	TRBJ2-5	TGTGCCAGCAGCTTCCCAGGGGGCCGAAGCCCAGAGACCCAGTACTTC	CASSFPGGRSPETQYF
TRBD2	.	TRBV11-1	16	TRBJ2-1	TGTGCCAGCAGCCCCCCAACTAGCGGATACTACAATGAGCAGTTCTTC	CASSPPTSGYYNEQFF
TRBD1	.	TRBV18	17	TRBJ2-2	TGTGCCAGCTCACCACGGACAGGGGGGACGAACACCGGGGAGCTGTTTTTT	CASSPRTGGTNTGELFF
.	.	TRBV2	13	TRBJ2-1	TGTGCCAGCAGGGGTAGCGAACACAATGAGCAGTTCTTC	CASRGSEHNEQFF
TRBD1	.	TRBV5-4	14	TRBJ2-5	TGTGCCAGCAGCGTGCCGGGACAGCAAGAGACCCAGTACTTC	CASSVPGQQETQYF
.	.	TRBV28	17	TRBJ2-2	TGTGCCAGCAGTCCCCCGCCCGGACAGCAGAACACCGGGGAGCTGTTTTTT	CASSPPPGQQNTGELFF
TRBD2	.	TRBV25-1	16	TRBJ2-1	TGTGCCAGCAGTGAGCTAGCGGGAGGGCTTTCCGGTGAGCAGTTCTTC	CASSELAGGLSGEQFF
TRBD1	once	TRBV18	15	TRBJ2-5	TGTGCCAGCTCACTAGGGACAGGCCCAGAGGAGACCCAGTACTTC	CASSLGTGPEETQYF
.	.	TRBV19	16	TRBJ1-5	TGTGCCAGTAGTATATCCTCTCCGGGGGCGAGACAGCCCCAGCATTTT	CASSISSPGARQPQHF
.	.	TRBV7-6	14	TRBJ1-4	TGTGCCAGCAGCTCCTTTAGTGAGGGTGAAAAACTGTTTTTT	CASSSFSEGEKLFF
.	.	TRBV19	13	TRBJ2-2	TGTGCCAGTAGCATCGGGGTCACCGGGGAGCTGTTTTTT	CASSIGVTGELFF
TRBD2	.	TRBV18	16	TRBJ2-5	TGTGCCAGCTCACGGGGGGGGGAGTCGTACCAAGAGACCCAGTACTTC	CASSRGGESYQETQYF
TRBD1	.	TRBV5-1	13	TRBJ2-7	TGCGCCAGCAGCGGACAGGGTACGGGCGAGCAGTACTTC	CASSGQGTGEQYF
TRBD1	.	TRBV6-1	14	TRBJ1-1	TGTGCCAGCACCTTGGGACAGGGGCCGTCTGAAGCTTTCTTT	CASTLGQGPSEAFF
.	once	TRBV6-6	14	TRBJ1-2	TGTGCCAGCAGCCCCATATCAGATAACTATGGCTACACCTTC	CASSPISDNYGYTF
TRBD2	.	TRBV11-2	18	TRBJ2-7	TGTGCCAGCAGCTTAGCCCGCGTGGGACTAGCGGCCCCCTACGAGCAGTACTTC	CASSLARVGLAAPYEQYF
TRBD1	.	TRBV9	16	TRBJ2-2	TGTGCCAGCAGCGTAGCGGGACAGGAAGCGACCGGGGAGCTGTTTTTT	CASSVAGQEATGELFF
.	few	TRBV21-1	17	TRBJ2-2	TGTGCCAGCAGAGGAGGGAAGGGCGGAAGGACCACCGGGGAGCTGTTTTTT	CASRGGKGGRTTGELFF
.	.	TRBV5-1	15	TRBJ2-2	TGCGCCAGCAGCTTGGGTAGCGGCCACACCGGGGAGCTGTTTTTT	CASSLGSGHTGELFF
.	.	TRBV5-1	14	TRBJ2-5	TGCGCCAGCAGCTTGGGGGGCTGGGGAGAGACCCAGTACTTC	CASSLGGWGETQYF
TRBD1	.	TRBV7-6	15	TRBJ2-2	TGTGCCAGCAACCTAGCCGGACAGGGGACCGGGGAGCTGTTTTTT	CASNLAGQGTGELFF
TRBD2	once	TRBV2	14	TRBJ2-1	TGTGCCAGCGGGAGGACTAGCGGCCACAATGAGCAGTTCTTC	CASGRTSGHNEQFF
.	.	TRBV15	16	TRBJ1-5	TGTGCCACCAGCAGAGGGGGGAGTACAGGTAATCAGCCCCAGCATTTT	CATSRGGSTGNQPQHF
TRBD2	.	TRBV18	15	TRBJ2-7	TGTGCCAGCTCACCAGTGGCTAGCGGGAATGGGGAGCAGTACTTC	CASSPVASGNGEQYF
.	few	TRBV7-6	14	TRBJ1-1	TGTGCCAGCAGCTTGAGAGGGACGAACACTGAAGCTTTCTTT	CASSLRGTNTEAFF